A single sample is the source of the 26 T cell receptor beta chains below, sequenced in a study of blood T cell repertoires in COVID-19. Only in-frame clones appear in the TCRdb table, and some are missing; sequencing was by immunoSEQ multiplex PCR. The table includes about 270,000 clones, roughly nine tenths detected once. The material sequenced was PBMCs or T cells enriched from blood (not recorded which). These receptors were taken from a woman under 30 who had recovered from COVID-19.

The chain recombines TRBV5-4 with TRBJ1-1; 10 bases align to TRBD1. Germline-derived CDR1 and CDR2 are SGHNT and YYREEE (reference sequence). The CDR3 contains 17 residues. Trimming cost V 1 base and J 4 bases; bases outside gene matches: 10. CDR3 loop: CASSLIPGQGLGTEAFF. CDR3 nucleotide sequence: TGTGCCAGCAGCTTGATCCCGGGACAGGGGCTGGGCACTGAAGCTTTCTTT.

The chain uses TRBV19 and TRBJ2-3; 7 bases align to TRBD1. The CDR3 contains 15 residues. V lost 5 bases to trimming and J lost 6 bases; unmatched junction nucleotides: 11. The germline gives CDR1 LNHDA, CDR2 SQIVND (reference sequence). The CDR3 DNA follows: TGTGCCAGTAGTGCCCCCGGGACAGAGGCGGATACGCAGTATTTT. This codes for CASSAPGTEADTQYF.

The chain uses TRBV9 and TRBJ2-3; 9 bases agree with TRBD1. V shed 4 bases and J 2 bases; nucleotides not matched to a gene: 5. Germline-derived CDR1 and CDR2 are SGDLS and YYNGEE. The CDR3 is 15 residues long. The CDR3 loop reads CASSLGTGTTDTQYF. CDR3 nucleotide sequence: TGTGCCAGCAGCTTAGGGACAGGGACCACAGATACGCAGTATTTT.

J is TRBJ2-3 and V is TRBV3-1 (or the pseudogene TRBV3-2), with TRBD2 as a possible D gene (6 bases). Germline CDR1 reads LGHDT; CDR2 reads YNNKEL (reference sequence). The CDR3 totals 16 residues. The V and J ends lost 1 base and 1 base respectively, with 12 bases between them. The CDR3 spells CASSQGEVGGTDTQYF. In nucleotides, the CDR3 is TGTGCCAGCAGCCAAGGGGAGGTGGGGGGCACAGATACGCAGTATTTT.

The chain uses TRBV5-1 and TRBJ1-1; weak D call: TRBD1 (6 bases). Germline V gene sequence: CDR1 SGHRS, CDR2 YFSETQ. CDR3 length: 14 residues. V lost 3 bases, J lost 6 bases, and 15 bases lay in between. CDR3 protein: CASSSTVGQPEAFF. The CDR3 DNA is TGCGCCAGCAGCTCGACAGTCGGACAGCCTGAAGCTTTCTTT.

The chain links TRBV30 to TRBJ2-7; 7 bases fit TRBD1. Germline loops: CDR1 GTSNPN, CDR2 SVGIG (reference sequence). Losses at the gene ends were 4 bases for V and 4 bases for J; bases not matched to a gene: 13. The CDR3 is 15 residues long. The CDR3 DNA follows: TGTGCCTGGACCCGTACCCCGGGACAGCGTTACGAGCAGTACTTC. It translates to CAWTRTPGQRYEQYF.

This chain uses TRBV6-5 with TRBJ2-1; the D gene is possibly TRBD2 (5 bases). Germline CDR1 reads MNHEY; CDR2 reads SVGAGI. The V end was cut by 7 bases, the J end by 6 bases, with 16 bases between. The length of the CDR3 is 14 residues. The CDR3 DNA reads TGTGCCAGCACTAGTAACTATGCGGGCAATGAGCAGTTCTTC. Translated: CASTSNYAGNEQFF.

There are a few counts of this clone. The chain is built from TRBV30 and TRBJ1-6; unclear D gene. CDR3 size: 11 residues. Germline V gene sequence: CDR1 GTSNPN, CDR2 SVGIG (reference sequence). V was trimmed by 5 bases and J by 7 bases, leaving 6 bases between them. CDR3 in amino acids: CAWSLNSPLHF. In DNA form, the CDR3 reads TGTGCCTGGTCCTTAAATTCACCCCTCCACTTT.

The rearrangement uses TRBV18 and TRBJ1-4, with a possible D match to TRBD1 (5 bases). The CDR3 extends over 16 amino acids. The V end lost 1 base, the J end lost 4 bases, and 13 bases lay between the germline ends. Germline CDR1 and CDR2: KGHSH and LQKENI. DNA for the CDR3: TGTGCCAGCTCACCACAATTCGACAGCGTTAATGAAAAACTGTTTTTT. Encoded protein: CASSPQFDSVNEKLFF. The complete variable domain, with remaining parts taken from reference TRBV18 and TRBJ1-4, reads NAGVMQNPRHLVRRRGQEARLRCSPMKGHSHVYWYRQLPEEGLKFMVYLQKENIIDESGMPKERFSAEFPKEGPSILRIQQVVRGDSAAYFCASSPQFDSVNEKLFFGSGTQLSVL.

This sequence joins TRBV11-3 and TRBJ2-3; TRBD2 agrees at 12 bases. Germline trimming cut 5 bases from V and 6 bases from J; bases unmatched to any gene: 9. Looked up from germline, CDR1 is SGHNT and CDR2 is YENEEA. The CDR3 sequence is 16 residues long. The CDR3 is CASSLLLAGGLDTQYF. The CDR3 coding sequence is TGTGCCAGCAGCCTTCTACTAGCGGGGGGCCTGGATACGCAGTATTTT.

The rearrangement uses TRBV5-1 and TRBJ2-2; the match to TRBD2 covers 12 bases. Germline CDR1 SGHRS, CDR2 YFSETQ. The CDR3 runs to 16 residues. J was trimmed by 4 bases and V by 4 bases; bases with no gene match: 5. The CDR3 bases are TGCGCCAGCAGCCTCCTGACTAGCGGGAGCACCGGGGAGCTGTTTTTT. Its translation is CASSLLTSGSTGELFF.

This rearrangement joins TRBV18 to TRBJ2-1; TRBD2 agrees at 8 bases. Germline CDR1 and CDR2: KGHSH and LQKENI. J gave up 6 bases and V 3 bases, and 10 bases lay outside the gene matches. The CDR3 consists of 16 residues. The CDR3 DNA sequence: TGTGCCAGCTCACCCCAAATGGCGGGGGGTTCCAATGAGCAGTTCTTC. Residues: CASSPQMAGGSNEQFF.

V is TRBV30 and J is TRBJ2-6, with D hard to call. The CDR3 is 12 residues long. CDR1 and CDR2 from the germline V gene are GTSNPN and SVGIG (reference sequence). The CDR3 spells CAHTGGANVLTF. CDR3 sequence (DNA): TGTGCTCATACCGGGGGGGCCAACGTCCTGACTTTC.

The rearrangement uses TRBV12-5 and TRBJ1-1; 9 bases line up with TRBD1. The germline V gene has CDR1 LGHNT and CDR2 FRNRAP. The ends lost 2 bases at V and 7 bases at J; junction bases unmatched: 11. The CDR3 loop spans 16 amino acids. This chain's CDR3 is CASGLILDRGANEAFF. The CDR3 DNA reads TGTGCTAGTGGTTTGATCTTAGACAGGGGGGCCAATGAAGCTTTCTTT.

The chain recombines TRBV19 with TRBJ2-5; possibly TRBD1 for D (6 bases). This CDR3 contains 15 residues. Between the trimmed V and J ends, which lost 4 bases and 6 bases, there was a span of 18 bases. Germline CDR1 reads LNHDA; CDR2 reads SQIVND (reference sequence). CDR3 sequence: CASSTLSVGAKTQYF. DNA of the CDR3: TGTGCCAGTAGTACCCTTAGCGTGGGGGCGAAGACCCAGTACTTC.

The CDR3 spells CASSQVTGLGTDTQYF. As DNA, the CDR3 is TGCGCCAGCAGCCAAGTAACAGGGTTGGGAACAGATACGCAGTATTTT. This chain uses TRBV4-1 with TRBJ2-3, with D possibly matching TRBD1 (6 bases). This CDR3 has 16 amino acids. V was pared by 1 base and J by 3 bases, with 14 bases between. CDR1 and CDR2 from the germline V gene are MGHRA and YSYEKL.

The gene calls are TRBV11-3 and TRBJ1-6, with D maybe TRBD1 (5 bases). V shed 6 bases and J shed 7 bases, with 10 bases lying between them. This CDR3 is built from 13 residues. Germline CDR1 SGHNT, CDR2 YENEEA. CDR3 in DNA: TGTGCCAGCAGGCGGACACCAAATTCACCCCTCCACTTT. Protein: CASRRTPNSPLHF.

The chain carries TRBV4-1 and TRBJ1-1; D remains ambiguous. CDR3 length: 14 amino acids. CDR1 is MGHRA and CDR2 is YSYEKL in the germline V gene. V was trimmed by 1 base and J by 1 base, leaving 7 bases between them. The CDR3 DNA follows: TGCGCCAGCAGCCAAGGGCCGAAGAACACTGAAGCTTTCTTT. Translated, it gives CASSQGPKNTEAFF.

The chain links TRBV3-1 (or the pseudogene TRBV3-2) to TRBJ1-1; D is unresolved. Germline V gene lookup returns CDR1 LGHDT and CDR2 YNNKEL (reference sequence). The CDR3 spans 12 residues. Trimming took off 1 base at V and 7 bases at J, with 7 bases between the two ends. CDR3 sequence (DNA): TGTGCCAGCAGCCAAGCTCCAGGTGAAGCTTTCTTT. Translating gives CASSQAPGEAFF.

The CDR3 DNA sequence: TGCAGCGTACTTGGTTCTCCTGGAAACACCATATATTTT. This encodes CSVLGSPGNTIYF. V usage is TRBV29-1 and J usage is TRBJ1-3, with D unclear. Trimming removed 6 bases at V and 2 bases at J, with 11 bases between. The germline gives CDR1 SQVTM, CDR2 ANQGSEA. The CDR3 loop spans 13 amino acids.

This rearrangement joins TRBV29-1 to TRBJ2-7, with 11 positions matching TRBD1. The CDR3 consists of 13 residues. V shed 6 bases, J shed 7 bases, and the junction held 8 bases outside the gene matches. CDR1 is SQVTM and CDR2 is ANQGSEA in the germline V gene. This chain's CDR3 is CSVAGTGGGEQYF. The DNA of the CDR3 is TGCAGCGTAGCCGGGACAGGGGGTGGAGAGCAGTACTTC.

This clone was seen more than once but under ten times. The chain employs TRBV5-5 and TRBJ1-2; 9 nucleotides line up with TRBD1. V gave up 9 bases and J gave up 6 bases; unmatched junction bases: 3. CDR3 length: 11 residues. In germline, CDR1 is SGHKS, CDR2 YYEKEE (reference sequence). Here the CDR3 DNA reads TGTGCCATGGACAGGGGTAATGGCTACACCTTC. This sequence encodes CAMDRGNGYTF.

In DNA, the CDR3 is TGTGCCAGCAGCATAAATGGACTAGCGGGGGGTAATGAGCAGTTCTTC. This sequence encodes CASSINGLAGGNEQFF. The V and J genes are TRBV9 and TRBJ2-1; TRBD2 agrees at 14 bases. The CDR3 runs to 16 residues. Germline V gene sequence: CDR1 SGDLS, CDR2 YYNGEE. The junction had 7 bases not matched to a gene; V was cut back by 4 bases and J by 7 bases.

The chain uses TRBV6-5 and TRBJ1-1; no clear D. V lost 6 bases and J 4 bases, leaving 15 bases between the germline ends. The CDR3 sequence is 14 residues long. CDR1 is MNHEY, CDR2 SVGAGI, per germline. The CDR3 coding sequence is TGTGCCAGCAGCCTACGCGCAGGTCGCACTGAAGCTTTCTTT. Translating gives CASSLRAGRTEAFF.

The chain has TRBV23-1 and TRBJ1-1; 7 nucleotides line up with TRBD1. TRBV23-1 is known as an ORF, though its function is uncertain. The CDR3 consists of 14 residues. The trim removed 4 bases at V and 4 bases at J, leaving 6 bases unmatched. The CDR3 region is CASSPKTGTTEAFF. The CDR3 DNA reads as TGCGCCAGCAGTCCTAAGACAGGGACCACTGAAGCTTTCTTT.

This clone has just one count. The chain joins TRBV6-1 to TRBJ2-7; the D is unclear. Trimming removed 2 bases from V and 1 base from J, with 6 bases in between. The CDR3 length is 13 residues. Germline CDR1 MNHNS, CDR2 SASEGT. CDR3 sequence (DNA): TGTGCCAGCAGTGAAACACAATCCTACGAGCAGTACTTC. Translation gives CASSETQSYEQYF.